Below, 12 T cell receptor beta chains from the same sample are listed, as sequenced in a study of cytomegalovirus exposure and HLA in healthy donors. This PCR relied on a set of 60 Vbeta primers and 13 Jbeta primers. Generated by immunoSEQ multiplex PCR, the TCRdb table keeps only in-frame clones and is missing some. The data show about 190,000 clones, with roughly 87% seen just once and roughly 0.98% held by the top ten. Material for sequencing was PBMCs. All receptors derive from a boy aged 2 to 10 in good health and CMV-seronegative.

This clone was detected once. V gene TRBV7-2 combines with J gene TRBJ1-2; no firm D call. In germline, CDR1 is SGHTA, CDR2 FQGNSA. The CDR3 covers 15 residues. V was trimmed by 6 bases and J by 6 bases, leaving 20 bases between them. CDR3 region: CASRPNFGRQDGYTF. CDR3 in DNA: TGTGCCAGCAGACCCAACTTCGGGAGGCAGGATGGCTACACCTTC.

The CDR3 sequence is CASSPQFTGAFYGYTF. The CDR3 DNA reads as TGCGCCAGCAGCCCCCAATTTACAGGGGCGTTCTATGGCTACACCTTC. J is TRBJ1-2 and V is TRBV5-1; 7 nucleotides match TRBD1. CDR1 and CDR2 (germline): SGHRS, YFSETQ. V shed 4 bases, J shed 4 bases, and the junction held 13 bases outside the gene matches. This CDR3 has 16 amino acids. The full variable domain, its missing parts supplied by reference TRBV5-1 and TRBJ1-2, is KAGVTQTPRYLIKTRGQQVTLSCSPISGHRSVSWYQQTPGQGLQFLFEYFSETQRNKGNFPGRFSGRQFSNSRSEMNVSTLELGDSALYLCASSPQFTGAFYGYTFGSGTRLTVV.

The genes are TRBV19 and TRBJ1-2; the D is unclear. V was pared by 3 bases and J by 7 bases, with 12 bases between. In germline, CDR1 is LNHDA, CDR2 SQIVND (reference sequence). The length of the CDR3 is 13 residues. CDR3 in amino acids: CASSIEGASGYTF. Written as DNA, the CDR3 is TGTGCCAGTAGTATTGAGGGCGCGAGTGGCTACACCTTC.

The V call is TRBV4-1, the J call TRBJ2-7; maybe TRBD1 (5 bases). The CDR3 covers 11 residues. Germline CDR1 and CDR2: MGHRA and YSYEKL. The CDR3, as DNA: TGCGCGACCGGGCAGGGCTACGAGCAGTACTTC. Residues: CATGQGYEQYF.

The chain employs TRBV20-1 and TRBJ2-7, with D hard to call. Germline lookup yields CDR1 DFQATT and CDR2 SNEGSKA (reference sequence). The CDR3 covers 11 residues. Trimming took off 6 bases at V and 5 bases at J, with 11 bases between the two ends. CDR3 in amino acids: CSAGANDEQYF. CDR3 DNA: TGCAGTGCAGGAGCGAACGACGAGCAGTACTTC.

The chain combines TRBV5-4 with TRBJ2-5; 9 positions match TRBD2. The germline gives CDR1 SGHNT, CDR2 YYREEE (reference sequence). The V and J ends lost 4 bases and 3 bases, in that order; junction bases with no gene match: 4. CDR3 length: 14 amino acids. The CDR3 DNA is TGTGCCAGCAGCACTCAGCGGGGGGAAGAGACCCAGTACTTC. Its protein product is CASSTQRGEETQYF.

The gene calls are TRBV5-4 and TRBJ2-2; 10 bases agree with TRBD2. CDR3 length: 16 amino acids. Germline values: CDR1 SGHNT, CDR2 YYREEE (reference sequence). The junction had 0 bases not matched to a gene; V was cut back by 0 bases and J by 1 base. The CDR3 DNA follows: TGTGCCAGCAGCTTGGCTAGCGGGAGGAACACCGGGGAGCTGTTTTTT. It encodes CASSLASGRNTGELFF.

The chain recombines TRBV2 with TRBJ2-5; D possibly corresponds to TRBD2 (6 bases). The CDR3 is 14 residues long. The germline gives CDR1 SNHLY, CDR2 FYNNEI. Trimming shortened V by 8 bases and J by 1 base, and 14 bases separated the two germline ends. CDR3: CASQHRGSQETQYF. The CDR3 DNA reads as TGTGCCAGCCAACACCGGGGGTCCCAAGAGACCCAGTACTTC.

The V call is TRBV7-2, the J call TRBJ2-2, with 8 bases fitting TRBD2. The V gene end was trimmed by 5 bases and the J gene end by 2 bases; junction bases not matched to a gene: 7. Germline V lookup: CDR1 SGHTA, CDR2 FQGNSA. This CDR3 comprises 16 residues. The CDR3 nucleotides read TGTGCCAGCAGCGAGGTCGGGACTAGTAACACCGGGGAGCTGTTTTTT. This gives the protein CASSEVGTSNTGELFF.

The chain uses TRBV7-6 and TRBJ2-1; 7 positions match TRBD2. Germline-derived CDR1 and CDR2 are SGHVS and FNYEAQ. This CDR3 region has 15 residues. The V and J ends lost 5 bases and 1 base, in that order; junction bases with no gene match: 5. CDR3 amino acids: CASSPSGTSYNEQFF. Written as DNA, the CDR3 is TGTGCCAGCAGCCCGAGCGGGACTTCCTACAATGAGCAGTTCTTC.

The chain joins TRBV5-1 to TRBJ2-5, with TRBD1 matching over 10 bases. CDR3 length: 15 residues. Trimming removed 1 base from V and 3 bases from J; junction bases left unmatched: 3. Germline loops: CDR1 SGHRS, CDR2 YFSETQ. DNA of the CDR3: TGCGCCAGCAGCTTGTTAGGGACAGGGGAAGAGACCCAGTACTTC. Its translation is CASSLLGTGEETQYF.

This rearrangement joins TRBV12-5 to TRBJ2-5; D unclear. The V end lost 3 bases, the J end lost 5 bases, and 7 bases lay between the germline ends. CDR3 length: 12 amino acids. Germline V lookup: CDR1 LGHNT, CDR2 FRNRAP. The CDR3 nucleotides are TGTGCTAGTGGTTTTAATCGTGAGACCCAGTACTTC. It translates to CASGFNRETQYF.